One TCR beta chain is described in this entry. Authors' data handling: The authors estimated nucleated cell counts from reference gene primer amplification. Only in-frame clones appear in the TCRdb table, and some are missing; sequencing was by immunoSEQ multiplex PCR. V and J calls and clone size are as listed in that table; D and trimming were resolved from the DNA. The table lists some 140,000 clones, around 80% of them singletons, with 3.5% to 4.5% in the top ten. V dropped 5 bases and J dropped 2; count of bases not matched to a gene: 7. The CDR3 is 15 residues long. Germline V gene sequence: CDR1 MNHEY, CDR2 SVGAGI. This record belongs to a study of blood T cell repertoires in COVID-19. For the study at large: Sources were T cells, B-cell-depleted T cells, or PBMCs; the material itself was cDNA or gDNA.

This TCR came from a man aged 60 to 69 with acute or convalescent COVID-19. The genes are TRBV6-5 and TRBJ2-7; 9 bases fit TRBD1. The sequenced sample was peripheral blood. The CDR3 loop is CASSLADRGPYEQYF. DNA of the CDR3: TGTGCCAGCAGTCTCGCGGACAGGGGACCCTACGAGCAGTACTTC.